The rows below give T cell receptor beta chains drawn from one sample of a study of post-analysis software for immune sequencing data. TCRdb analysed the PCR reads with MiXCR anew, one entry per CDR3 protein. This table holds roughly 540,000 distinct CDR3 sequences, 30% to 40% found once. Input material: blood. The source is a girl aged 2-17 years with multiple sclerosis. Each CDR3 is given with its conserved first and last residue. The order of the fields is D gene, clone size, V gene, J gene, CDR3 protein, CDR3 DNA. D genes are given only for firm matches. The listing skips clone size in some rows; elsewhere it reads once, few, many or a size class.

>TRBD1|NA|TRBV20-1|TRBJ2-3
CSASRTGSTDTQYF
TGCAGTGCTTCTCGGACAGGGAGCACAGATACGCAGTATTTT
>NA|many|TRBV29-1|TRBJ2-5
CSSRAGQETQYF
TGCAGCTCCCGGGCCGGGCAAGAAACCCAGTACTTC
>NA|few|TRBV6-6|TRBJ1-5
CASSYSREGNSNQPQHF
TGTGCCAGCAGTTACTCGAGGGAAGGGAATAGCAATCAGCCCCAGCATTTT
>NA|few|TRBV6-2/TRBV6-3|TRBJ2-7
CASRRAVSYEQYF
TGTGCCAGCAGACGGGCCGTCTCCTACGAGCAGTACTTC
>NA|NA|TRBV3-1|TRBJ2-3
CASSQLSSSTDTQYF
TGTGCCAGCAGCCAACTATCCTCTAGCACAGATACGCAGTATTTT
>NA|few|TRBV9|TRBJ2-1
CASSVLKAAGEQFF
TGTGCCAGCAGCGTCCTCAAGGCGGCTGGTGAGCAGTTCTTC
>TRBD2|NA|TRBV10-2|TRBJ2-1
CASSELAGNNEQFF
TGCGCCAGCAGTGAGCTAGCGGGGAACAATGAGCAGTTCTTC
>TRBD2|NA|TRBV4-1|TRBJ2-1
CAGSPIAGADNEQFF
TGCGCCGGCAGCCCCATAGCGGGGGCCGACAATGAGCAGTTCTTC
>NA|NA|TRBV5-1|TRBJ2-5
CASSLDAGADQETQYF
TGCGCCAGCAGCTTGGATGCGGGTGCGGACCAAGAGACCCAGTACTTC
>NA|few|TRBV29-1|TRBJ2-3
CSVSVLGADTQYF
TGCAGCGTATCCGTTCTAGGGGCAGATACGCAGTATTTT
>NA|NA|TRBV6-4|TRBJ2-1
CASSYEPTRHNEQFF
TGTGCCAGCAGTTACGAGCCGACTCGTCACAATGAGCAGTTCTTC
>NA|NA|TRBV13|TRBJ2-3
CASRPSSASTDTQYF
TGTGCCAGCAGGCCCTCTAGCGCTAGCACAGATACGCAGTATTTT
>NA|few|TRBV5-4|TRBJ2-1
CASSFRQGRNEQFF
TGTGCCAGCAGCTTCAGGCAGGGGAGGAATGAGCAGTTCTTC
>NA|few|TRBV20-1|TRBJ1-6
CSARGAGKYYNSPLHF
TGCAGTGCTAGAGGGGCAGGAAAGTACTATAATTCACCCCTCCACTTT
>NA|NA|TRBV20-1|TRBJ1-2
CSAPVGYTF
TGCAGTGCTCCGGTCGGCTACACCTTC